The next 25 T cell receptor beta chains were all read from a single sample in a study of regulatory T cells in long-lasting Graves disease. Construction of TCR beta libraries relied on iRepertoire HTBI primers and on Arm-PCR targeting CDR3 regions. TCRdb analysed the multiplex PCR reads with MiXCR anew, one entry per CDR3 protein. The sample yields hundreds of thousands of distinct CDR3 sequences, 15% to 20% seen once. This sample's time point: newly diagnosed GD, antithyroid drugs for less than 3 months. Following extraction of RNA from PBMCs, that RNA was used to make the TCR library. These records were also assigned to another study, of T cells in Graves' hyperthyroidism and ophthalmopathy.

Sequencing was performed on peripheral blood mononuclear cells (PBMCs), taken at new diagnosis, from a patient treated with antithyroid drugs. The source is a man between 18 and 35 years old with Graves disease.

This clonotype was detected ten times or more. The chain uses TRBV7-2 and TRBJ2-1; D not certain. V lost 2 bases, J lost 10 bases, and 12 bases lay in between. This CDR3 region has 13 residues. From germline, CDR1 is SGHTA and CDR2 FQGNSA. The CDR3 spells CASSLLTTLEQFF. The DNA of the CDR3 is TGTGCCAGCAGCTTATTGACGACCCTGGAGCAGTTCTTC. Using reference TRBV7-2 and TRBJ2-1 for the parts outside the CDR3, the full variable domain is GAGVSQSPSNKVTEKGKDVELRCDPISGHTALYWYRQSLGQGLEFLIYFQGNSAPDKSGLPSDRFSAERTGGSVSTLTIQRTQQEDSAVYLCASSLLTTLEQFFGPGTRLTVL.

This clonotype was seen ten or more times. V and J are TRBV11-2 and TRBJ2-1; D is ambiguous. Looked up from germline, CDR1 is SGHAT and CDR2 is FQNNGV. V lost 5 bases and J lost 2, with 10 bases in between. This CDR3 region has 14 residues. CDR3 nucleotide sequence: TGTGCCAGCAGCCCCGTTCTCGCCTACAATGAGCAGTTCTTC. This gives the protein CASSPVLAYNEQFF.

This clonotype was counted ten times or more. The junction shows a germline mismatch at one end, possibly a read error. This sequence joins TRBV5-1 and TRBJ2-1, with D possibly TRBD1 on 6 matching bases. The J call is doubtful: the DNA matches TRBJ2-5 better. Germline V CDR1 and CDR2: SGHRS, YFSETQ. The CDR3 length is 15 residues. The CDR3 protein is CASSPIPTGQATQYF. The CDR3, as DNA: TGCGCCAGCAGCCCAATACCGACGGGACAAGCGACCCAGTACTTC.

The chain recombines TRBV12-3 or TRBV12-4 with TRBJ2-7; 10 bases fit TRBD2. The junction had 12 bases not matched to a gene; V was cut back by 6 bases and J by 4 bases. CDR3 length: 16 amino acids. The CDR3 loop is CASSSSGRASFYEQYF. CDR3 sequence (DNA): TGTGCCAGCAGCTCAAGCGGGAGGGCGTCATTTTACGAGCAGTACTTC.

This clonotype occurred many times. The chain couples TRBV12-3 or TRBV12-4 to TRBJ1-2; 11 bases agree with TRBD1. The CDR3 consists of 15 residues. The V gene end was trimmed by 4 bases and the J gene end by 4 bases; junction bases not matched to a gene: 5. This CDR3 is CASSWTGGGSYGYTF. The DNA for the CDR3 is TGTGCCAGCAGTTGGACAGGGGGCGGCAGCTATGGCTACACCTTC.

This clonotype turned up a few times. J is TRBJ1-2 and V is TRBV18; D is perhaps TRBD1 (6 bases). The CDR3 totals 15 residues. The V end lost 3 bases, the J end lost 4 bases, and 15 bases lay between the germline ends. Germline CDR1 reads KGHSH; CDR2 reads LQKENI. This CDR3 is CASSPQTGGLYGYTF. CDR3 sequence (DNA): TGTGCCAGCTCACCGCAGACGGGGGGCCTCTATGGCTACACCTTC.

This clonotype showed up many times. The rearrangement links TRBV12-3 or TRBV12-4 to TRBJ2-1; TRBD1 aligns across 9 bases. The CDR3 totals 14 residues. The V gene end was trimmed by 5 bases and the J gene end by 9 bases; junction bases not matched to a gene: 8. CDR3 nucleotide sequence: TGTGCCAGCAGTGCCGGACAGGGGTCGGTTGAGCAGTTCTTC. Translated: CASSAGQGSVEQFF.

The chain is built from TRBV19 and TRBJ2-3, with D tentatively TRBD1 (5 bases). Germline V gene data show CDR1 as LNHDA and CDR2 as SQIVND (reference sequence). V lost 8 bases, J lost 6 bases, and 15 bases lay in between. The CDR3 loop spans 13 amino acids. The CDR3 loop reads CASSWTSGDTQYF. CDR3 nucleotides: TGTGCCAGTTCATGGACCTCAGGGGATACGCAGTATTTT. The variable domain in full, with the rest retrieved from reference TRBV19 and TRBJ2-3, is DGGITQSPKYLFRKEGQNVTLSCEQNLNHDAMYWYRQDPGQGLRLIYYSQIVNDFQKGDIAEGYSVSREKKESFPLTVTSAQKNPTAFYLCASSWTSGDTQYFGPGTRLTVL.

The chain carries TRBV3-1 and TRBJ2-3, with D perhaps matching TRBD1 or TRBD2 (5 bases each). Trimming stripped 3 bases from V and 1 base from J, with 20 bases between. The V gene's germline CDR1 is LGHDT and CDR2 YNNKEL (reference sequence). The CDR3 runs 18 residues. CDR3 sequence: CASSHLPGTMGGTDTQYF. The CDR3 DNA follows: TGTGCCAGCAGCCATTTACCAGGGACCATGGGAGGCACAGATACGCAGTATTTT.

The V call is TRBV4-1, the J call TRBJ2-5, with TRBD2 as a possible D gene (6 bases). The CDR3 totals 16 residues. Trimming left V 0 bases short and J 6 bases short, with 17 bases between. CDR1 and CDR2 (germline): MGHRA, YSYEKL. CDR3 nucleotides: TGCGCCAGCAGCCAAGATCGCGGGGCCTCCAGACAGACCCAGTACTTC. As protein: CASSQDRGASRQTQYF.

This clonotype was observed at least ten times. This chain connects TRBV5-1 to TRBJ2-1; no clear D gene. Germline CDR1 reads SGHRS; CDR2 reads YFSETQ. V was shortened by 0 bases and J by 5 bases, with 9 bases between the two germline ends. CDR3 length: 14 amino acids. The CDR3 region is CASSLGASDNEQFF. CDR3 in DNA: TGCGCCAGCAGCTTGGGAGCGTCCGACAATGAGCAGTTCTTC.

This clonotype was seen a few times. J is TRBJ2-7 and V is TRBV28; 7 bases agree with TRBD1. The CDR3 runs to 14 residues. V gave up 5 bases and J gave up 0 bases; unmatched junction bases: 4. The germline V gene has CDR1 MDHEN and CDR2 SYDVKM. The CDR3 region has the DNA TGTGCCAGCAGTCAGACAGGGTTCTCCTACGAGCAGTACTTC. Protein: CASSQTGFSYEQYF.

This clonotype was seen repeatedly, ten times or more. The rearrangement uses TRBV10-3 and TRBJ2-1, with a possible D match to TRBD2 (7 bases). The germline V gene has CDR1 ENHRY and CDR2 SYGVKD. V lost 6 bases, J lost 6 bases, and 15 bases lay in between. This CDR3 is built from 14 residues. The CDR3 is CAISSGGVPNEQFF. The CDR3 DNA reads as TGTGCCATCAGCTCGGGGGGCGTCCCCAATGAGCAGTTCTTC.

As regards this clonotype: This may stem from a read error, because a much larger clone lies one nucleotide away. V and J are TRBV28 and TRBJ2-5; D gene unclear. Germline values: CDR1 MDHEN, CDR2 SYDVKM. The V end was cut by 1 base, the J end by 0 bases, with 9 bases between. The CDR3 is 15 residues long. This CDR3 reads CASSLSPSNQETQYF. The CDR3 DNA is TGTGCCAGCAGTTTATCCCCCTCGAACCAAGAGACCCAGTACTTC. The full variable domain, in which reference TRBV28 and TRBJ2-5 provide the parts outside the CDR3, is DVKVTQSSRYLVKRTGEKVFLECVQDMDHENMFWYRQDPGLGLRLIYFSYDVKMKEKGDIPEGYSVSREKKERFSLILESASTNQTSMYLCASSLSPSNQETQYFGPGTRLLVL.

The chain has TRBV28 and TRBJ1-1; D is possibly TRBD1 (5 bases). Germline V CDR1 and CDR2: MDHEN, SYDVKM. This CDR3 is 12 amino acids long. V was shortened by 3 bases and J by 7 bases, with 9 bases between the two germline ends. In DNA form, the CDR3 reads TGTGCCAGCAGTTTTTGGGGGAATGAAGCTTTCTTT. Residues: CASSFWGNEAFF.

J is TRBJ2-7 and V is TRBV15, with a weak D call TRBD2 (6 bases). The CDR3 totals 14 residues. The ends were cut back, 0 bases at V and 3 bases at J, with 9 bases in the middle. The germline V gene has CDR1 LNHNV and CDR2 YYDKDF (reference sequence). CDR3 DNA sequence: TGTGCCACCAGCAGAGATAAGGGAGGCTACGAGCAGTACTTC. Translating it yields CATSRDKGGYEQYF.

This clonotype has a count of ten or more. The chain uses TRBV11-3 and TRBJ1-1, with D unclear. From germline, CDR1 is SGHNT and CDR2 YENEEA. This CDR3 has 13 amino acids. The ends were cut back, 3 bases at V and 6 bases at J, with 11 bases in the middle. This chain's CDR3 is CASSFSGDAEAFF. CDR3 bases: TGTGCCAGCAGCTTTTCAGGTGACGCTGAAGCTTTCTTT.

V and J are TRBV27 and TRBJ2-2; the D gene is possibly TRBD1 (5 bases). Germline CDR1 is MNHEY and CDR2 is SMNVEV (reference sequence). The CDR3 consists of 17 residues. Deletions cut 4 bases from V and 4 bases from J, with 19 bases between. The CDR3 nucleotides are TGTGCCAGCAGTTCCCGTCGACAGAGTCCAATCACCGGGGAGCTGTTTTTT. Its protein product is CASSSRRQSPITGELFF.

In its sample, this clonotype was seen a few times. This chain joins TRBV19 and TRBJ2-6, with a possible D match to TRBD1 (6 bases). Germline V lookup: CDR1 LNHDA, CDR2 SQIVND (reference sequence). The CDR3 covers 19 residues. Trimming removed 6 bases at V and 0 bases at J, with 21 bases between. The CDR3 region has the DNA TGTGCCAGTAGAGAAAGGAGGACAGCCAGATCCTCTGGGGCCAACGTCCTGACTTTC. Translation: CASRERRTARSSGANVLTF.

This clonotype was seen more than once but under ten times. The chain combines TRBV19 with TRBJ1-1; 9 bases match TRBD1. Trimming removed 4 bases from V and 1 base from J; junction bases left unmatched: 4. Germline CDR1 LNHDA, CDR2 SQIVND (reference sequence). The CDR3 has 15 residues. The CDR3 loop is CASSTRTGANTEAFF. In DNA, the CDR3 is TGTGCCAGTAGTACCCGGACAGGGGCGAACACTGAAGCTTTCTTT. Together with reference TRBV19 and TRBJ1-1, the CDR3 gives the full variable domain: DGGITQSPKYLFRKEGQNVTLSCEQNLNHDAMYWYRQDPGQGLRLIYYSQIVNDFQKGDIAEGYSVSREKKESFPLTVTSAQKNPTAFYLCASSTRTGANTEAFFGQGTRLTVV.

V usage is TRBV6-2 or TRBV6-3 and J usage is TRBJ2-1; D is unclear. Trimming left V 5 bases short and J 7 bases short, with 21 bases between. The CDR3 length is 16 residues. The germline CDR1 and CDR2 sequences are MNHEY and SVGEGT. The CDR3, as DNA: TGTGCCAGCAGTGAATTGAGACGGATTAGTGGGAATGAGCAGTTCTTC. It translates to CASSELRRISGNEQFF.

Only a few counts were recorded for this clonotype. The genes are TRBV27 and TRBJ1-2; unclear D gene. Germline CDR1 reads MNHEY; CDR2 reads SMNVEV (reference sequence). The CDR3 covers 15 residues. Trimming shortened V by 5 bases and J by 0 bases, and 13 bases separated the two germline ends. The CDR3 DNA reads TGTGCCAGCAGTAGACTCGGACTTACTAACTATGGCTACACCTTC. Amino acid sequence: CASSRLGLTNYGYTF.

The chain joins TRBV3-1 to TRBJ1-5, with unresolved D. Germline V lookup: CDR1 LGHDT, CDR2 YNNKEL (reference sequence). The CDR3 runs 15 residues. Trimming removed 5 bases at V and 4 bases at J, with 15 bases between. The CDR3 reads CASSWAAGFNQPQHF. CDR3 nucleotides: TGTGCCAGCAGCTGGGCCGCGGGATTTAATCAGCCCCAGCATTTT.

This clonotype was recorded at least ten times. CDR3 region: CASSSSADTQYF. The CDR3 coding sequence is TGTGCCAGCAGCTCTAGCGCAGATACGCAGTATTTT. The J gene is TRBJ2-3, the V gene TRBV7-2; D perhaps matches TRBD2 (6 bases). CDR1 and CDR2 from the germline V gene are SGHTA and FQGNSA. V lost 4 bases and J lost 4, with 6 bases in between. The CDR3 loop spans 12 amino acids.

The genes are TRBV14 and TRBJ2-3; 7 nucleotides match TRBD1. The CDR3 runs to 15 residues. Germline V CDR1 and CDR2: SGHDN, FVKESK. Trimming at V came to 9 bases and at J to 2 bases, leaving 11 bases not matched to a gene. CDR3 in DNA: TGTGCCAGTTCTTCCGGGACAGAAGCCACAGATACGCAGTATTTT. Translated, it gives CASSSGTEATDTQYF.